The 17 T cell receptor beta chains given below trace back to one sample, sequenced in a study of blood T cell repertoires in COVID-19. Profiling relied on immunoSEQ multiplex PCR, and the TCRdb table lists in-frame clones only, not all of them. The sample holds roughly 67,000 clones; about 82% are singletons and the top ten take 20% to 25%. The source material was peripheral blood. The receptors come from a man over 45 with acute or convalescent COVID-19.

The chain carries TRBV6-1 and TRBJ1-2, with D possibly TRBD1 on 6 matching bases. The CDR3 extends over 15 amino acids. Trimming took 2 bases from V and 8 from J, leaving 18 bases between them. From germline, CDR1 is MNHNS and CDR2 SASEGT. The CDR3 nucleotides read TGTGCCAGCAGTGAAACCGGACAGTCCTATCGGGGCTACACCTTC. The encoded protein is CASSETGQSYRGYTF.

This chain connects TRBV7-2 to TRBJ2-1; 7 bases align to TRBD1. Looked up from germline, CDR1 is SGHTA and CDR2 is FQGNSA. The CDR3 loop spans 14 amino acids. V shed 2 bases and J 8 bases; nucleotides not matched to a gene: 6. In nucleotides, the CDR3 is TGTGCCAGCAGCTTAAGCTGGACAGGATATGAGCAGTTCTTC. Translated, it gives CASSLSWTGYEQFF.

This chain uses TRBV4-2 with TRBJ2-3; the match to TRBD2 covers 14 bases. This CDR3 is built from 20 residues. Germline-derived CDR1 and CDR2 are LGHNA and YNFKEQ. V shed 0 bases, J shed 3 bases, and the junction held 11 bases outside the gene matches. DNA of the CDR3: TGTGCCAGCAGCCAAGAACCGACTAGCGGGGGGGCCCTACGTACAGATACGCAGTATTTT. Translated, it gives CASSQEPTSGGALRTDTQYF.

The rearrangement joins TRBV10-3 to TRBJ2-5, with 8 nucleotides matching TRBD1. The CDR3 runs to 13 residues. Germline V gene lookup returns CDR1 ENHRY and CDR2 SYGVKD. V gave up 6 bases and J gave up 5 bases; unmatched junction bases: 5. The chain's CDR3 is CAIRPGGWETQYF. The CDR3 DNA sequence: TGTGCCATCAGACCAGGGGGCTGGGAGACCCAGTACTTC.

The chain uses TRBV11-2 and TRBJ2-2, with D unclear. The V end lost 5 bases, the J end lost 8 bases, and 15 bases lay between the germline ends. There are 14 residues in the CDR3. Germline V lookup: CDR1 SGHAT, CDR2 FQNNGV. The DNA of the CDR3 is TGTGCCAGCAGCCCCCCCCCGGGTCTGGGGGAGCTGTTTTTT. Its protein product is CASSPPPGLGELFF.

Worth noting for this clone: The same CDR3 also results from other DNA sequences found in this sample. The chain links TRBV5-1 to TRBJ1-2; 7 bases line up with TRBD1. Germline V CDR1 and CDR2: SGHRS, YFSETQ. V shed 2 bases, J shed 2 bases, and the junction held 6 bases outside the gene matches. This CDR3 comprises 15 residues. CDR3 in DNA: TGCGCCAGCAGCTTAAGCCGGGGACAGAACTATGGCTACACCTTC. Translating it yields CASSLSRGQNYGYTF.

The chain uses TRBV12-3 or TRBV12-4 and TRBJ1-4, with no clear D. The length of the CDR3 is 12 residues. Trimming shortened V by 2 bases and J by 13 bases, and 11 bases separated the two germline ends. CDR3 protein: CASSLLGGPLFF. The CDR3 DNA reads as TGTGCCAGCAGTTTACTGGGAGGGCCACTGTTTTTT.

V is TRBV25-1 and J is TRBJ2-7; the match to TRBD2 covers 7 bases. The CDR3 length is 16 residues. V gave up 5 bases and J gave up 0 bases; unmatched junction bases: 10. Germline-derived CDR1 and CDR2 are MGHDK and SYGVNS. CDR3 residues: CASSPREGPNSYEQYV. The CDR3 DNA sequence: TGTGCCAGCAGTCCTAGGGAGGGACCCAACTCCTACGAGCAGTACGTC.

The chain links TRBV10-1 to TRBJ1-3; D unresolved. V was trimmed by 3 bases and J by 3 bases, leaving 12 bases between them. In germline, CDR1 is WNHNN, CDR2 SYGVQD (reference sequence). This CDR3 spans 15 amino acids. The chain's CDR3 is CASSDSGLSGNTIYF. CDR3 in DNA: TGCGCCAGCAGTGACAGCGGTCTGAGTGGAAACACCATATATTTT.

The genes are TRBV5-1 and TRBJ2-1; no firm D call. Germline CDR1 reads SGHRS; CDR2 reads YFSETQ. Between the trimmed V and J ends, which lost 0 bases and 8 bases, there was a span of 9 bases. The CDR3 contains 13 residues. This CDR3 is CASSLALDYEQFF. CDR3 DNA: TGCGCCAGCAGCTTGGCCCTAGACTATGAGCAGTTCTTC. Full variable domain (missing parts from reference TRBV5-1 and TRBJ2-1): KAGVTQTPRYLIKTRGQQVTLSCSPISGHRSVSWYQQTPGQGLQFLFEYFSETQRNKGNFPGRFSGRQFSNSRSEMNVSTLELGDSALYLCASSLALDYEQFFGPGTRLTVL.

The chain couples TRBV5-1 to TRBJ2-7; 9 bases match TRBD2. With V trimmed by 0 bases and J by 5 bases, 6 bases remained unmatched. Germline V CDR1 and CDR2: SGHRS, YFSETQ. This CDR3 is built from 15 residues. DNA for the CDR3: TGCGCCAGCAGCTTGGTGTCTAGCGGGGAAAACGAGCAGTACTTC. It translates to CASSLVSSGENEQYF.

The genes are TRBV23-1 and TRBJ2-7; 9 positions match TRBD1. TRBV23-1 is noted as an ORF with a role that remains uncertain. Trimming removed 10 bases from V and 6 bases from J; junction bases left unmatched: 13. The CDR3 spans 14 residues. This CDR3 reads CAILPGTGFAEQYF. DNA for the CDR3: TGCGCCATACTTCCCGGGACAGGGTTTGCCGAGCAGTACTTC.

Here the CDR3 reads CASKRTGPYTEAFF. CDR3 sequence (DNA): TGTGCCAGCAAAAGGACAGGTCCGTACACTGAAGCTTTCTTT. The chain carries TRBV27 and TRBJ1-1; 7 bases match TRBD1. CDR3 length: 14 amino acids. The J segment lost 3 bases and the V segment lost 7 bases, leaving 8 bases of the junction unmatched. Germline CDR1 and CDR2: MNHEY and SMNVEV (reference sequence).

The rearrangement uses TRBV6-5 and TRBJ2-1, with TRBD2 matching over 7 bases. J gave up 5 bases and V 4 bases, and 8 bases lay outside the gene matches. The CDR3 length is 15 residues. Germline-derived CDR1 and CDR2 are MNHEY and SVGAGI. CDR3 bases: TGTGCCAGCAGTTTCCTCGGGGGGTTGGACAATGAGCAGTTCTTC. It yields the protein CASSFLGGLDNEQFF.

This clone was detected only once. The genes are TRBV5-1 and TRBJ1-6; a possible D gene is TRBD1 (5 bases). Germline V gene data show CDR1 as SGHRS and CDR2 as YFSETQ. The CDR3 is 15 residues long. V lost 4 bases, J lost 8 bases, and 16 bases lay in between. CDR3: CASSPGEGTDSPLHF. The CDR3 bases are TGCGCCAGCAGCCCGGGGGAGGGAACTGATTCACCCCTCCACTTT.

The chain joins TRBV5-6 to TRBJ1-2, with 9 bases fitting TRBD1. This CDR3 comprises 15 residues. Germline CDR1 reads SGHDT; CDR2 reads YYEEEE. Trimming removed 5 bases from V and 7 bases from J; junction bases left unmatched: 12. The CDR3 is CASRGEQGAPGGYTF. CDR3 DNA: TGTGCCAGCAGGGGGGAACAGGGGGCCCCTGGTGGCTACACCTTC.

This chain joins TRBV3-1 (or the pseudogene TRBV3-2) and TRBJ2-5, with a tentative D call TRBD2 (5 bases). The germline V gene has CDR1 LGHDT and CDR2 YNNKEL (reference sequence). This CDR3 region has 14 residues. The V gene lost 0 bases and the J gene lost 5 bases, with 10 bases spanning the gap. The CDR3 coding sequence is TGTGCCAGCAGCCAAGAAACTAGAACTGAGACCCAGTACTTC. It yields the protein CASSQETRTETQYF.